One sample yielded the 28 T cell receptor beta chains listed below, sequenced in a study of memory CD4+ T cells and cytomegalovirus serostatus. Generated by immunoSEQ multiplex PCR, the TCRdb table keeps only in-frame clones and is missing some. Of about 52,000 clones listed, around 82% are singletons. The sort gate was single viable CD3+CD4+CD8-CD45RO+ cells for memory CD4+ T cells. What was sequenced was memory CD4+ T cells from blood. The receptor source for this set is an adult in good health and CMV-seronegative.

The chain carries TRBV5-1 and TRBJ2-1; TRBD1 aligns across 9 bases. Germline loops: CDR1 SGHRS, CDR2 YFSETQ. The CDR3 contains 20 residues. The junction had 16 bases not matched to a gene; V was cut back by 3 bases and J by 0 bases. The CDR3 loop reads CASSSQEDRGSFSSYNEQFF. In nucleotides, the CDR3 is TGCGCCAGCAGCTCCCAGGAGGACAGGGGCTCCTTCAGCTCCTACAATGAGCAGTTCTTC.

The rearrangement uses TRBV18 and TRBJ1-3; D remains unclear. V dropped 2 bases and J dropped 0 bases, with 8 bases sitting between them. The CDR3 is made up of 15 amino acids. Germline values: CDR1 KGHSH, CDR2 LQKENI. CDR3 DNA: TGTGCCAGCTCACCAGGGCAGACCTCTGGAAACACCATATATTTT. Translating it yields CASSPGQTSGNTIYF.

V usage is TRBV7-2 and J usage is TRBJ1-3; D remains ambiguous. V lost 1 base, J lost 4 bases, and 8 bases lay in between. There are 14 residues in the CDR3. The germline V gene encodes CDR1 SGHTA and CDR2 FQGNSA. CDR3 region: CASSLGAKGNTIYF. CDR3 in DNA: TGTGCCAGCAGCTTAGGAGCCAAAGGAAACACCATATATTTT.

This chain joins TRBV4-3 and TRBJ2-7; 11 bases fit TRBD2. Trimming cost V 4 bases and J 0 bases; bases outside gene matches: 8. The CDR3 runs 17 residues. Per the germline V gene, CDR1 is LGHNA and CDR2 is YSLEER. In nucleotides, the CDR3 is TGCGCCAGCAGCCGAGGGACTAGCGGCTACTACTCCTACGAGCAGTACTTC. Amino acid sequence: CASSRGTSGYYSYEQYF.

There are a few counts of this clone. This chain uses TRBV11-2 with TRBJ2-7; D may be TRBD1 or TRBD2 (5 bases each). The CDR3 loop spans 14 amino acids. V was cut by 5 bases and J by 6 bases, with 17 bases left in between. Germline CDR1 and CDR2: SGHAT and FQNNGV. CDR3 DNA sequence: TGTGCCAGCAGCCAGGCTAGGGACGGAGGCGAGCAGTACTTC. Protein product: CASSQARDGGEQYF.

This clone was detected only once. CDR3 in amino acids: CASSLEAAYGYTF. DNA for the CDR3: TGTGCCAGCAGCTTGGAGGCAGCTTATGGCTACACCTTC. The chain carries TRBV5-6 and TRBJ1-2; D not certain. V gave up 0 bases and J gave up 5 bases, with 8 bases separating them. The CDR3 extends over 13 amino acids. CDR1 and CDR2 (germline): SGHDT, YYEEEE.

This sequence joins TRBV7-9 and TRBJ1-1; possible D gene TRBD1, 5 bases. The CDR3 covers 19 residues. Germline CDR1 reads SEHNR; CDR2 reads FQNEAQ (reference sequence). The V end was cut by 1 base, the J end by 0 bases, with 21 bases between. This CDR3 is CASSLVLGFQGRMNTEAFF. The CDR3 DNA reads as TGTGCCAGCAGCTTAGTTTTAGGGTTCCAGGGAAGAATGAACACTGAAGCTTTCTTT. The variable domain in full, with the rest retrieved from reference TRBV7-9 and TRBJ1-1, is DTGVSQNPRHKITKRGQNVTFRCDPISEHNRLYWYRQTLGQGPEFLTYFQNEAQLEKSRLLSDRFSAERPKGSFSTLEIQRTEQGDSAMYLCASSLVLGFQGRMNTEAFFGQGTRLTVV.

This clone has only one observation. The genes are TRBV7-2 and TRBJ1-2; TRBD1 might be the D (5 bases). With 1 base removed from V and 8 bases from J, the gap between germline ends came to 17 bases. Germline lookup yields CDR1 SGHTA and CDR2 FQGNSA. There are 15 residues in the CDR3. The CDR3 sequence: CASSLGGMGGAGYTF. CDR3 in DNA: TGTGCCAGCAGCTTAGGGGGGATGGGAGGGGCCGGCTACACCTTC.

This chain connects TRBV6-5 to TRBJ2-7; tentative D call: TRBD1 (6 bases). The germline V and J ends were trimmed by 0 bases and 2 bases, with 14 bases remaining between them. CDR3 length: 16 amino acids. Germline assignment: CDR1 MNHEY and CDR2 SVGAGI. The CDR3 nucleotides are TGTGCCAGCAGTTACTCGAGGTTGGGGACACCCTACGAGCAGTACTTC. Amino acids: CASSYSRLGTPYEQYF.

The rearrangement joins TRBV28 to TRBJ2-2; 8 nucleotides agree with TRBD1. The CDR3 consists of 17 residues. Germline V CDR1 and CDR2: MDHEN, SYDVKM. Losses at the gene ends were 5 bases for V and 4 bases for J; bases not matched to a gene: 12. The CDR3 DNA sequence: TGTGCCAGCAGTCCACCGGACAGGGTCGAAGGCACCGGGGAGCTGTTTTTT. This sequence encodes CASSPPDRVEGTGELFF.

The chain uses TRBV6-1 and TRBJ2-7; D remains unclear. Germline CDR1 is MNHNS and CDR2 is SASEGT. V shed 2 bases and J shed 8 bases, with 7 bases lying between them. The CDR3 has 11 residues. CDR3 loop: CASSESGKQYF. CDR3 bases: TGTGCCAGCAGTGAATCAGGCAAGCAGTACTTC.

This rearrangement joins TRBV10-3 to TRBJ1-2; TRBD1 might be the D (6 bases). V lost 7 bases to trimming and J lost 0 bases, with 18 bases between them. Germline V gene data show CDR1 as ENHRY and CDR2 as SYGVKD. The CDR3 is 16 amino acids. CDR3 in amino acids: CAINWSRGSTNYGYTF. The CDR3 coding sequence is TGTGCCATCAATTGGAGCAGGGGCTCCACTAACTATGGCTACACCTTC.

The CDR3 is CASSLGGSYTGELFF. The CDR3 nucleotides read TGTGCCAGCAGCTTAGGCGGCAGTTACACCGGGGAGCTGTTTTTT. The rearrangement links TRBV7-3 to TRBJ2-2; no definite D call. CDR3 length equals 15 residues. With 2 bases removed from V and 3 bases from J, the gap between germline ends came to 10 bases. Germline lookup yields CDR1 SGHTA and CDR2 FQGTGA. Together with reference TRBV7-3 and TRBJ2-2, the CDR3 gives the full variable domain: GAGVSQTPSNKVTEKGKYVELRCDPISGHTALYWYRQSLGQGPEFLIYFQGTGAADDSGLPNDRFFAVRPEGSVSTLKIQRTERGDSAVYLCASSLGGSYTGELFFGEGSRLTVL.

The CDR3 reads CSAPRNTGELFF. The CDR3 region has the DNA TGCAGCGCCCCAAGGAACACCGGGGAGCTGTTTTTT. The chain links TRBV29-1 to TRBJ2-2, with D hard to call. Germline V gene lookup returns CDR1 SQVTM and CDR2 ANQGSEA. The V and J ends lost 7 bases and 1 base respectively, with 7 bases between them. This CDR3 has 12 residues.

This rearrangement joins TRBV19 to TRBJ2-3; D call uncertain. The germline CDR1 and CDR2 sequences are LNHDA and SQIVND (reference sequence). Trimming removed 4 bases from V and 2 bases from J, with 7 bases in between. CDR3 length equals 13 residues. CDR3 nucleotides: TGTGCCAGTAGTACCCCCCCCACAGATACGCAGTATTTT. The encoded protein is CASSTPPTDTQYF.

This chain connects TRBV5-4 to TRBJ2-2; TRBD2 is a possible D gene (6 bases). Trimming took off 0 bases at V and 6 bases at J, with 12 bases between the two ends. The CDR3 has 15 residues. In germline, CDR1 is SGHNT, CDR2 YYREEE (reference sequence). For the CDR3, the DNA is TGTGCCAGCAGCTTGGAAGCAGGGAGGTCCGGGGAGCTGTTTTTT. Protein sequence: CASSLEAGRSGELFF.

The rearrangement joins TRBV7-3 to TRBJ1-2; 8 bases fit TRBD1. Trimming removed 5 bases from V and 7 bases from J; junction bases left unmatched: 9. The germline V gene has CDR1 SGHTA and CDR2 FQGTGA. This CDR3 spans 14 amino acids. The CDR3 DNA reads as TGTGCCAGCAGCCCACAGGCGACAGGGGTTGGCTACACCTTC. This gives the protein CASSPQATGVGYTF.

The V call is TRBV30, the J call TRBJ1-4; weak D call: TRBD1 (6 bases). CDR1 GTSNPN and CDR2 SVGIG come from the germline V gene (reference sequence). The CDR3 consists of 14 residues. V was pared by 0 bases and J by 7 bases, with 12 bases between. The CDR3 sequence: CAWSVLGAGEKLFF. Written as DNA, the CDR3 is TGTGCCTGGAGTGTACTGGGGGCGGGTGAAAAACTGTTTTTT.

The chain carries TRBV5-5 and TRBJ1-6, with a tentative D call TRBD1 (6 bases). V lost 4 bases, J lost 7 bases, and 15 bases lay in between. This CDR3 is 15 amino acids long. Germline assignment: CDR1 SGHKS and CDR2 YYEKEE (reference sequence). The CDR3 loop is CASSLTDSRNSPLHF. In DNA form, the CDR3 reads TGTGCCAGCAGCCTGACGGACAGCCGGAATTCACCCCTCCACTTT. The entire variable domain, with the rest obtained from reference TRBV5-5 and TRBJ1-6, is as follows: DAGVTQSPTHLIKTRGQQVTLRCSPISGHKSVSWYQQVLGQGPQFIFQYYEKEERGRGNFPDRFSARQFPNYSSELNVNALLLGDSALYLCASSLTDSRNSPLHFGNGTRLTVT.

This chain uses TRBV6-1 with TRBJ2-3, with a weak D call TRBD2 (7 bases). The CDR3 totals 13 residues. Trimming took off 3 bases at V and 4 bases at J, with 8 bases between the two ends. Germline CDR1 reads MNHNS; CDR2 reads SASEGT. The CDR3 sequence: CASSDGGPDTQYF. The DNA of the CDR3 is TGTGCCAGCAGTGACGGGGGGCCAGATACGCAGTATTTT.

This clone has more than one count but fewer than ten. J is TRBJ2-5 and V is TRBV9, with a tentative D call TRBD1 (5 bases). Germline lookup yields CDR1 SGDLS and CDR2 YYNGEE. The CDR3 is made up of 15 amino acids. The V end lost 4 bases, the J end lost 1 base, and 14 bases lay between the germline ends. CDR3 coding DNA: TGTGCCAGCAGCTTCCAGGGATACTCCCAAGAGACCCAGTACTTC. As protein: CASSFQGYSQETQYF.

CDR3 in amino acids: CASSFRDRVLPSTDTQYF. The CDR3 region has the DNA TGTGCCAGCAGCTTCCGGGACAGGGTCCTTCCTAGCACAGATACGCAGTATTTT. The rearrangement uses TRBV7-8 and TRBJ2-3; 9 nucleotides align to TRBD1. The CDR3 is 18 amino acids. V lost 3 bases, J lost 0 bases, and 10 bases stayed unmatched. Germline loops: CDR1 SGHVS, CDR2 FQNEAQ.

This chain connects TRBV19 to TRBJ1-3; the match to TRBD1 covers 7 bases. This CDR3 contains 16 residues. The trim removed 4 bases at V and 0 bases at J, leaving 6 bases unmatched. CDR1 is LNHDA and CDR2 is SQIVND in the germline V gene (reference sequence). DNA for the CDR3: TGTGCCAGTAGTAACTCCGGGACAGTCTCTGGAAACACCATATATTTT. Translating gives CASSNSGTVSGNTIYF.

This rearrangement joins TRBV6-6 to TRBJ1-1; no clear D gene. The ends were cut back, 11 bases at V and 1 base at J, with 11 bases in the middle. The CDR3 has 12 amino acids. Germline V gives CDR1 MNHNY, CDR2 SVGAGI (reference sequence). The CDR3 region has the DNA TGTGCCGGCAAGAAAAAGAACACTGAAGCTTTCTTT. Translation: CAGKKKNTEAFF.

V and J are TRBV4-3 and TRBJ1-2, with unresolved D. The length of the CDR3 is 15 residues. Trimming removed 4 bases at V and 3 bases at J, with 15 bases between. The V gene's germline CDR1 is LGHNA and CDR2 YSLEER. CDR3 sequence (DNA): TGCGCCAGCAGCCCAAGATTTACAACAGACTATGGCTACACCTTC. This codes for CASSPRFTTDYGYTF.

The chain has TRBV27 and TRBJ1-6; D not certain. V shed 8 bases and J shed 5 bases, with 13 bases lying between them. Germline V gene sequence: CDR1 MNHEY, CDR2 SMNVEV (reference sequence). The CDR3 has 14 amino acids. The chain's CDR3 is CASGPSFHNSPLHF. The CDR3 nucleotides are TGTGCCAGCGGACCTTCCTTTCATAATTCACCCCTCCACTTT.

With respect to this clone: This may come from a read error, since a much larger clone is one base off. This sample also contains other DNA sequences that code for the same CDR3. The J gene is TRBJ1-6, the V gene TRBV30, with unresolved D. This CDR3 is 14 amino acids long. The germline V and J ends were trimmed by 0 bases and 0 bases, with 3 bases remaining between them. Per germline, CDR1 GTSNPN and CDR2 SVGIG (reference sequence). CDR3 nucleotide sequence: TGTGCCTGGAGTGTCAGCTCCTATAATTCACCCCTCCACTTT. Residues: CAWSVSSYNSPLHF.

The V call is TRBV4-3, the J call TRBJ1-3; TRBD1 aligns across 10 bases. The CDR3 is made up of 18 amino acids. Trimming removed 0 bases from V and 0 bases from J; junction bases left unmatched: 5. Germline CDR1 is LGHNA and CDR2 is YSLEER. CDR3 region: CASSQDWGQGSSGNTIYF. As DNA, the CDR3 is TGCGCCAGCAGCCAAGATTGGGGACAGGGGTCCTCTGGAAACACCATATATTTT.